This TCR beta chain derives from a study of cytomegalovirus exposure and HLA in healthy donors. Use of 60 Vbeta and 13 Jbeta primers characterized the PCR. Using immunoSEQ multiplex PCR, the repertoire was profiled, and TCRdb retains in-frame clones only, with some absent. This listing includes fewer than 85,000 clones. This CDR3 region has 15 residues. The germline V and J ends were trimmed by 5 bases and 8 bases, with 21 bases remaining between them. Germline V lookup: CDR1 MNHEY, CDR2 SMNVEV (reference sequence). Sequenced material: PBMCs. The clonotype originates from a man aged 45-65 years in good health and CMV-seropositive. The chain joins TRBV27 to TRBJ2-5; unclear D gene. CDR3 region: CASSPITPSSRTQYF. As DNA, the CDR3 is TGTGCCAGCAGTCCTATAACGCCCTCTTCTCGTACCCAGTACTTC.